Listed here are 9 T cell receptor beta chains from one sample, sequenced in a study of molecular identifiers for immune sequencing clone quantification. TCRdb re-called the PCR reads with MiXCR, one entry per CDR3 protein. This sample has 490,000 or so distinct CDR3 sequences; 20% to 25% occur once, and the top ten carry 0.84%. The specimen sequenced was naive CD8+ T cells from blood, with Jurkat cell RNA spiked in. Subset indicated: FACS-sorted CD8+CD4-CCR7+CD45RA+ naive T cells. The receptors were gathered from a human donor in good health. Some libraries in this study had Jurkat cell RNA spiked in.

This clonotype was seen a few times. The chain joins TRBV7-2 to TRBJ2-7; 7 bases agree with TRBD1. This CDR3 region has 14 residues. Trimming at V came to 3 bases and at J to 3 bases, leaving 5 bases not matched to a gene. Germline CDR1 SGHTA, CDR2 FQGNSA. The CDR3 here is CASSFTGEVYEQYF. The CDR3 bases are TGTGCCAGCAGCTTTACAGGGGAAGTCTACGAGCAGTACTTC.

This clonotype has a handful of counts. This chain connects TRBV6-4 to TRBJ2-2; 8 positions match TRBD1. V lost 2 bases to trimming and J lost 7 bases; unmatched junction nucleotides: 6. The CDR3 is 15 amino acids. Per the germline V gene, CDR1 is MRHNA and CDR2 is SNTAGT. The CDR3 nucleotides read TGTGCCAGCAGTGACACCGACAGGGGTGTCGGGGAGCTGTTTTTT. The encoded protein is CASSDTDRGVGELFF.

This sequence joins TRBV2 and TRBJ1-1; TRBD1 is a possible D gene (5 bases). Trimming stripped 6 bases from V and 1 base from J, with 15 bases between. CDR3 length: 15 amino acids. The germline gives CDR1 SNHLY, CDR2 FYNNEI. The CDR3 DNA sequence: TGTGCCAGCAGCAAGTATACCCAGGGGAACACTGAAGCTTTCTTT. Translating gives CASSKYTQGNTEAFF.

This clonotype was observed a handful of times. The gene calls are TRBV6-2 or TRBV6-3 and TRBJ2-7; TRBD1 is a possible D gene (7 bases). From germline, CDR1 is MNHEY and CDR2 SVGEGT. V shed 7 bases and J shed 1 base, with 17 bases lying between them. The CDR3 covers 15 residues. The CDR3, as DNA: TGTGCCAGCAACCCGCGGGGACAGCCTTCCTACGAGCAGTACTTC. As protein: CASNPRGQPSYEQYF.

This chain connects TRBV20-1 to TRBJ2-3; weak D call: TRBD2 (6 bases). Trimming left V 3 bases short and J 1 base short, with 11 bases between. CDR1 is DFQATT, CDR2 SNEGSKA, per germline (reference sequence). The CDR3 totals 14 residues. The CDR3 region has the DNA TGCAGTGCTAGGGAGTGGGGGGGCACAGATACGCAGTATTTT. It codes for CSAREWGGTDTQYF.

This clonotype showed up just a few times. The chain uses TRBV12-3 or TRBV12-4 and TRBJ2-6, with 10 bases that match TRBD1. With 6 bases clipped from V and 4 bases from J, the junction kept 6 bases outside the gene matches. The CDR3 length is 16 residues. The CDR3 loop is CASRDRGAPGANVLTF. DNA of the CDR3: TGTGCCAGCAGGGACAGGGGGGCACCAGGGGCCAACGTCCTGACTTTC.

This clonotype was observed many times. The chain carries TRBV10-2 and TRBJ1-1, with a weak D call TRBD1 (6 bases). V lost 7 bases and J 1 base, leaving 7 bases between the germline ends. Germline CDR1 and CDR2: WSHSY and SAAADI. The CDR3 spans 12 residues. CDR3 nucleotide sequence: TGCGCCAGCACGGACAGGAACACTGAAGCTTTCTTT. It codes for CASTDRNTEAFF.

This clonotype was seen a few times. The rearrangement uses TRBV19 and TRBJ1-1; D may be TRBD1 (5 bases). In germline, CDR1 is LNHDA, CDR2 SQIVND (reference sequence). Trimming stripped 3 bases from V and 2 bases from J, with 13 bases between. The CDR3 length is 15 residues. The chain's CDR3 is CASSMGPGPNTEAFF. The CDR3 DNA follows: TGTGCCAGTAGTATGGGACCGGGACCCAACACTGAAGCTTTCTTT.

Ten or more counts support this clonotype. V gene TRBV5-1 combines with J gene TRBJ2-7, with 11 nucleotides matching TRBD1. This CDR3 has 15 residues. CDR1 is SGHRS, CDR2 YFSETQ, per germline. V lost 5 bases and J lost 5; bases outside the gene matches: 9. The CDR3 loop reads CASSLRTGGWNEQYF. Here the CDR3 DNA reads TGCGCCAGCAGTTTACGGACAGGGGGCTGGAACGAGCAGTACTTC.